This TCR beta chain was obtained from a study of cytomegalovirus exposure and HLA in healthy donors. As to this clone: Its antigen remains unknown.

Germline CDR1 reads LNHDA; CDR2 reads SQIVND (reference sequence). The CDR3 extends over 17 amino acids. Trimming took 5 bases from V and 4 from J; bases not matched to a gene: 11. The primer mix had 60 Vbeta and 13 Jbeta primers. Libraries were prepared by immunoSEQ multiplex PCR; TCRdb keeps only in-frame clonotypes and omits some of them. The sample has over 150,000 clones; roughly 80% are singletons. Whole-study results and caveats: A later analysis linked a missense variant in DCLRE1C to the trimming of TCR beta V and J genes. TCR beta sequences numbering around 15,000 were associated with HLA alleles at 0.05 false discovery rate in a later analysis. Overall, around 160 TCR beta chains were annotated as cytomegalovirus-associated.

The sequencing input was PBMCs. The TCR was taken from a woman aged 50 to 60 in good health and CMV-seronegative. The chain links TRBV19 to TRBJ1-2, with TRBD1 matching 12 bases. CDR3 nucleotide sequence: TGTGCCAGTAGTCCGGTGGGGGACAGGGGGCAAGGCTATGGCTACACCTTC. As protein: CASSPVGDRGQGYGYTF.